This TCR beta chain comes out of a study of cytomegalovirus exposure and HLA in healthy donors. Study in general: The same platform was used for the 120 validation repertoires and the approximately 700 first-cohort repertoires, a later analysis reported.

TCRdb's copy holds only in-frame clones and misses some; the assay was immunoSEQ multiplex PCR. The sample shows about 74,000 clones, 94% of them seen only once. For this clone: The antigen is not known.

V shed 0 bases and J shed 5 bases, with 13 bases lying between them. The CDR3 consists of 15 residues. Germline V lookup: CDR1 SGHNT, CDR2 YYREEE (reference sequence). Whole-study results and caveats: Many donors shared some public TCRs, even though most TCR sequences were rare.

The chain carries TRBV5-4 and TRBJ2-3; perhaps TRBD1 as D (5 bases). What was sequenced was PBMCs. The TCR comes from a woman in her late teens or twenties in good health and CMV-seropositive. In DNA, the CDR3 is TGTGCCAGCAGCTTGGAAACAGGCCTAAGAGATACGCAGTATTTT. This translates into CASSLETGLRDTQYF.